This is a list of T cell receptor beta chains from one sample in a study of blood T cell repertoires in COVID-19. The table came from immunoSEQ multiplex PCR; TCRdb's copy has only in-frame clones and leaves some out. The sample has 140,000 to 150,000 clones, around 84% seen once. The sequencing input was peripheral blood. The source is a human donor with acute or convalescent COVID-19. The donor label of this sample is uncertain. CDR3s include the opening cysteine and the closing phenylalanine or tryptophan. Each record gives: D gene, J gene, clone size, V gene, CDR3 DNA, CDR3 protein. D genes are given only for firm matches. Size tells how often a clone was seen (once, few, many) or the class of an expanded clone, and some rows leave it out.

NA TRBJ1-2 few TRBV24-1 TGTGCCACCAGTGATATACACTATAATGGCTACACCTTC CATSDIHYNGYTF
NA TRBJ1-2 NA TRBV21-1 TGTGCCAGCAGCAACAGGGGCAGCGATGGCTACACCTTC CASSNRGSDGYTF
TRBD1 TRBJ1-2 NA TRBV29-1 TGCAGCGTTGGGACAGGGGATGGCTACACCTTC CSVGTGDGYTF
NA TRBJ1-2 NA TRBV27 TGTGCCAGCAGTTTTTCGGCTGACTTTGGATATGGCTACACCTTC CASSFSADFGYGYTF
TRBD1 TRBJ2-3 NA TRBV24-1 TGTGCCACCAAGGGACAGGGCACAGATACGCAGTATTTT CATKGQGTDTQYF
TRBD1 TRBJ1-1 NA TRBV14 TGTGCCAGCAGCCAACCGCGGGACAGCAGGAACACTGAAGCTTTCTTT CASSQPRDSRNTEAFF
TRBD1 TRBJ1-5 NA TRBV9 TGTGCCAGCAGCGTAGGGGGACAGGTAGGACAGCCCCAGCATTTT CASSVGGQVGQPQHF
NA TRBJ1-6 NA TRBV24-1 TGTGCCACCAGCTCCGGACTAACTGGGAATTCACCCCTCCACTTT CATSSGLTGNSPLHF
NA TRBJ1-3 NA TRBV11-2 TGTGCCAGCAGCTTAGATGCCGGGACTCATTCACTCTCTGGAAACACCATATATTTT CASSLDAGTHSLSGNTIYF
TRBD1 TRBJ2-1 NA TRBV2 TGTGCCAGCACGGCCCATCCAGGGGGCTATGAGCAGTTCTTC CASTAHPGGYEQFF
NA TRBJ1-3 few TRBV3-1/TRBV3-2 TGTGCCAGCAGCCAATTCAGTACGAACACCATATATTTT CASSQFSTNTIYF
TRBD1 TRBJ1-1 few TRBV6-5 TGTGCCAGCAGCCGGACAGGGGGCTACGAAGCTTTCTTT CASSRTGGYEAFF
NA TRBJ2-1 NA TRBV6-2/TRBV6-3 TGTGCCAGCAGTTATCCCGGGACTTCCCAGGATGAGCAGTTCTTC CASSYPGTSQDEQFF
NA TRBJ1-1 NA TRBV7-3 TGTGCCAGCAGCTTAAATCCGGGGAGGACTGAAGCTTTCTTT CASSLNPGRTEAFF
NA TRBJ2-6 NA TRBV4-1 TGCGCCAGCAGCCAATCCACAGGGCCCGGGGCCAACGTCCTGACTTTC CASSQSTGPGANVLTF
TRBD1 TRBJ2-7 NA TRBV5-4 TGTGCCAGCAGCTCATACGGGGGACAGGGTTCCTACGAGCAGTACTTC CASSSYGGQGSYEQYF
NA TRBJ1-6 NA TRBV4-3 TGCGCCAGCAGAGCTGGGGAGGGGAGAGGATCACCCCTCCACTTT CASRAGEGRGSPLHF
NA TRBJ2-5 NA TRBV7-3 TGTGCCAGCAGCTTAATGGGCAGCCAAGAGACCCAGTACTTC CASSLMGSQETQYF
NA TRBJ1-5 NA TRBV27 TGTGCCAGCAGCAACACGAATCAGCCCCAGCATTTT CASSNTNQPQHF
NA TRBJ1-5 NA TRBV6-1 TGTGCCAGCAGTGAAGGGAGTTCGGCCAATCAGCCCCAGCATTTT CASSEGSSANQPQHF
NA TRBJ1-2 NA TRBV5-6 TGTGCCAGCAGCTTGGGACAGCAGAACTATGGCTACACCTTC CASSLGQQNYGYTF
NA TRBJ1-2 NA TRBV6-1 TGTGCCAGCAACTTACCGGGGTCAGGCTACACCTTC CASNLPGSGYTF
NA TRBJ2-7 NA TRBV6-2/TRBV6-3 TGTGCCAGCAGTTATGGGGCAGACTACGAGCAGTACTTC CASSYGADYEQYF
TRBD2 TRBJ2-1 NA TRBV11-3 TGTGCCAGCAGCCACAGCGGGAGGGCTAAGAATGAGCAGTTCTTC CASSHSGRAKNEQFF
NA TRBJ1-2 NA TRBV3-1/TRBV3-2 TGTGCCAGCAGAGGAGGGCTGGGTGGCTACACCTTC CASRGGLGGYTF
NA TRBJ2-2 NA TRBV19 TGTGCCAGTAGTATAGTTAAGGGGACCGGGGAGCTGTTTTTT CASSIVKGTGELFF